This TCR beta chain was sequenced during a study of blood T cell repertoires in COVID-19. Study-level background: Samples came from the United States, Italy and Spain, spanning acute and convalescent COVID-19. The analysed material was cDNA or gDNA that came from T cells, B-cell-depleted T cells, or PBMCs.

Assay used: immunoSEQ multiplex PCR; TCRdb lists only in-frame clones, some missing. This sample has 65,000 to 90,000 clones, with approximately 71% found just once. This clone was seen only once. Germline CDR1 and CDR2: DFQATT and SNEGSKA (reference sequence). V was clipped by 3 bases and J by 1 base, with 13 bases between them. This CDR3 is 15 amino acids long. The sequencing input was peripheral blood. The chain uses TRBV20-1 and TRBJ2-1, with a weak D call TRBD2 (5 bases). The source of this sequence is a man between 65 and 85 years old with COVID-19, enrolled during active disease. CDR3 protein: CSASARAESYNEQFF. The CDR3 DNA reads TGCAGTGCTAGTGCCAGAGCGGAGTCCTACAATGAGCAGTTCTTC.